This passage covers 18 T cell receptor beta chains from one sample sequenced in a study of T cells in localized non-small cell lung cancer. Some clones are missing from TCRdb's copy, which holds only in-frame ones; the method was immunoSEQ multiplex PCR. Of 2,600 or so clones listed, roughly 25% were seen once; the top ten hold roughly 15%. Material: lung tumor tissue, obtained before any cancer treatment. These TCRs come from a female donor aged 60 or older with stage I lung adenocarcinoma.

This clone was found a few times. V gene TRBV6-8 combines with J gene TRBJ1-4, with a weak D call TRBD1 (5 bases). Germline V gene lookup returns CDR1 MNHGY and CDR2 SAAAGT. Deletions cut 5 bases from V and 3 bases from J, with 19 bases between. The CDR3 consists of 17 residues. Written as DNA, the CDR3 is TGTGCCAGCAGTGATTGGGGCCCGGGCCGGGCTAATGAAAAACTGTTTTTT. Protein sequence: CASSDWGPGRANEKLFF.

This clone was seen a few times. The chain has TRBV18 and TRBJ2-5; no clear D. V was clipped by 4 bases and J by 4 bases, with 10 bases between them. Germline CDR1 KGHSH, CDR2 LQKENI. The CDR3 has 13 residues. As DNA, the CDR3 is TGTGCCAGCTCACTCCGGGCCCCAGAGACCCAGTACTTC. It specifies CASSLRAPETQYF.

In its sample, this clone was seen a few times. The chain joins TRBV11-3 to TRBJ2-2; a weak D match, TRBD1 (6 bases). CDR1 is SGHNT, CDR2 YENEEA, per germline. The CDR3 extends over 16 amino acids. V gave up 2 bases and J gave up 1 base, with 11 bases separating them. The CDR3 coding sequence is TGTGCCAGCAGCTTAAGGAAACAGGGGAACACCGGGGAGCTGTTTTTT. It is translated as CASSLRKQGNTGELFF.

By frequency in the sample, this clone is large. The J gene is TRBJ1-1, the V gene TRBV9; tentatively, D is TRBD1 (6 bases). Trimming shortened V by 4 bases and J by 1 base, and 14 bases separated the two germline ends. The CDR3 is 15 residues long. Per germline, CDR1 SGDLS and CDR2 YYNGEE. The DNA for the CDR3 is TGTGCCAGCAGCCCCCCAGGGGTAGGGAACACTGAAGCTTTCTTT. Amino acids: CASSPPGVGNTEAFF.

This clone has just a few counts. V gene TRBV28 combines with J gene TRBJ2-7; the match to TRBD1 covers 10 bases. Germline trimming cut 5 bases from V and 4 bases from J; bases unmatched to any gene: 5. Germline assignment: CDR1 MDHEN and CDR2 SYDVKM. The CDR3 has 14 residues. The CDR3 DNA reads as TGTGCCAGCAGTCGGACAGGGGGAAAGTACGAGCAGTACTTC. It codes for CASSRTGGKYEQYF. The full variable domain, with the rest looked up from reference TRBV28 and TRBJ2-7, is DVKVTQSSRYLVKRTGEKVFLECVQDMDHENMFWYRQDPGLGLRLIYFSYDVKMKEKGDIPEGYSVSREKKERFSLILESASTNQTSMYLCASSRTGGKYEQYFGPGTRLTVT.

The chain uses TRBV6-8 and TRBJ2-1; D is perhaps TRBD2 (6 bases). V was cut by 5 bases and J by 5 bases, with 10 bases left in between. The CDR3 is 13 amino acids. Per the germline V gene, CDR1 is MNHGY and CDR2 is SAAAGT. As DNA, the CDR3 is TGTGCCAGCAGTGGGGGGAGCCACAATGAGCAGTTCTTC. Protein: CASSGGSHNEQFF.

The rearrangement uses TRBV19 and TRBJ1-5; D remains ambiguous. CDR3 length equals 13 residues. Trimming removed 3 bases at V and 4 bases at J, with 7 bases between. CDR1 LNHDA and CDR2 SQIVND come from the germline V gene (reference sequence). Here the CDR3 reads CASSIQLNQPQHF. CDR3 coding DNA: TGTGCCAGTAGTATCCAACTGAATCAGCCCCAGCATTTT.

There are a few counts of this clone. The rearrangement uses TRBV11-3 and TRBJ2-3, with 12 positions matching TRBD2. V was pared by 5 bases and J by 2 bases, with 5 bases of the junction left unmatched. The CDR3 is 16 amino acids. CDR1 and CDR2 (germline): SGHNT, YENEEA. CDR3 nucleotides: TGTGCCAGCAGCATGGGACTAGCGGGTGCCACAGATACGCAGTATTTT. Translation: CASSMGLAGATDTQYF.

This chain connects TRBV25-1 to TRBJ2-1, with D tentatively TRBD2 (6 bases). Germline V gene lookup returns CDR1 MGHDK and CDR2 SYGVNS. The CDR3 extends over 16 amino acids. V was pared by 1 base and J by 6 bases, with 16 bases between. This CDR3 is CASSESASGGSNEQFF. The DNA of the CDR3 is TGTGCCAGCAGTGAATCGGCTTCCGGGGGATCCAATGAGCAGTTCTTC.

The J gene is TRBJ2-5, the V gene TRBV5-1; no firm D call. The V gene lost 0 bases and the J gene lost 2 bases, with 11 bases spanning the gap. CDR1 and CDR2 from the germline V gene are SGHRS and YFSETQ. The CDR3 contains 15 residues. CDR3 sequence reads: CASSLGNRGQETQYF. The DNA of the CDR3 is TGCGCCAGCAGCTTGGGTAACCGAGGTCAAGAGACCCAGTACTTC. Complete variable domain (other parts from reference TRBV5-1 and TRBJ2-5): KAGVTQTPRYLIKTRGQQVTLSCSPISGHRSVSWYQQTPGQGLQFLFEYFSETQRNKGNFPGRFSGRQFSNSRSEMNVSTLELGDSALYLCASSLGNRGQETQYFGPGTRLLVL.

This clone occurred a few times. The chain couples TRBV30 to TRBJ2-7; D is unclear. Trimming left V 4 bases short and J 5 bases short, with 9 bases between. CDR1 and CDR2 from the germline V gene are GTSNPN and SVGIG (reference sequence). The CDR3 is 11 residues long. CDR3 loop: CAWTLRNEQYF. For the CDR3, the DNA is TGTGCCTGGACCCTGCGAAACGAGCAGTACTTC.

The table lists this clone with a few counts. The chain employs TRBV11-3 and TRBJ2-5; D uncertain. This CDR3 comprises 15 residues. Per germline, CDR1 SGHNT and CDR2 YENEEA. V gave up 5 bases and J gave up 1 base, with 14 bases separating them. This CDR3 is CASSAFRHLQETQYF. The CDR3 nucleotides read TGTGCCAGCAGCGCCTTTCGACACCTCCAAGAGACCCAGTACTTC.

This clone has only a few counts. The gene calls are TRBV28 and TRBJ1-6; D might be TRBD1 (5 bases). The V gene lost 4 bases and the J gene lost 1 base, with 5 bases spanning the gap. This CDR3 has 14 residues. Germline CDR1 reads MDHEN; CDR2 reads SYDVKM. In DNA form, the CDR3 reads TGTGCCAGCAGTTCAGGGTCCTATAATTCACCCCTCCACTTT. It encodes CASSSGSYNSPLHF.

Sample share makes this clone medium-sized. The CDR3 DNA is TGTGCCAGCAGCAAAGGACCGGACCGCTACGAGCAGTACTTC. Translated: CASSKGPDRYEQYF. The J gene is TRBJ2-7, the V gene TRBV6-8, with unresolved D. V shed 6 bases and J shed 3 bases, with 15 bases lying between them. Per germline, CDR1 MNHGY and CDR2 SAAAGT. The CDR3 loop spans 14 amino acids.

V gene TRBV5-1 combines with J gene TRBJ2-1; either TRBD1 or TRBD2 may fit D (6 bases each). Germline values: CDR1 SGHRS, CDR2 YFSETQ. The CDR3 extends over 16 amino acids. Trimming left V 0 bases short and J 8 bases short, with 18 bases between. The CDR3 here is CASSLEWGARYDEQFF. The CDR3 nucleotides are TGCGCCAGCAGCTTGGAGTGGGGGGCGCGGTACGATGAGCAGTTCTTC. Using reference TRBV5-1 and TRBJ2-1 for the parts outside the CDR3, the full variable domain is KAGVTQTPRYLIKTRGQQVTLSCSPISGHRSVSWYQQTPGQGLQFLFEYFSETQRNKGNFPGRFSGRQFSNSRSEMNVSTLELGDSALYLCASSLEWGARYDEQFFGPGTRLTVL.

This clone was seen a few times. This chain joins TRBV6-8 and TRBJ2-1; 9 bases agree with TRBD2. The germline CDR1 and CDR2 sequences are MNHGY and SAAAGT. After removal of 10 bases from V and 5 bases from J, the junction contained 6 bases not matched to a gene. This CDR3 spans 13 amino acids. CDR3 sequence reads: CAISSGGHNEQFF. CDR3 sequence (DNA): TGTGCCATCTCGAGCGGGGGGCACAATGAGCAGTTCTTC.

The chain joins TRBV28 to TRBJ1-5; possibly TRBD1 for D (5 bases). Germline CDR1 is MDHEN and CDR2 is SYDVKM. The CDR3 has 19 residues. Trimming left V 3 bases short and J 4 bases short, with 25 bases between. The CDR3 coding sequence is TGTGCCAGCAGTTTTGTAAGGCAGGGATGGTACCAAGCAAATCAGCCCCAGCATTTT. This sequence encodes CASSFVRQGWYQANQPQHF.

This clone is termed medium-sized. The chain joins TRBV9 to TRBJ2-1; 11 positions agree with TRBD2. The ends lost 0 bases at V and 6 bases at J; junction bases unmatched: 14. In germline, CDR1 is SGDLS, CDR2 YYNGEE. The length of the CDR3 is 19 residues. CDR3: CASSVGASGGRIAGNEQFF. CDR3 coding DNA: TGTGCCAGCAGCGTAGGGGCTAGCGGGGGGAGGATTGCGGGCAATGAGCAGTTCTTC. Drawing the rest from reference TRBV9 and TRBJ2-1, the complete variable domain is DSGVTQTPKHLITATGQRVTLRCSPRSGDLSVYWYQQSLDQGLQFLIQYYNGEERAKGNILERFSAQQFPDLHSELNLSSLELGDSALYFCASSVGASGGRIAGNEQFFGPGTRLTVL.